This T cell receptor beta chain was identified during a study of shared clonotypes between healthy human individuals. Across the study: Per donor, CD8 memory used one plate, CD8 naive used two, CD4 memory used three and CD4 naive used three.

Memory CD4+ cells were the fraction left after CD45RA+ naive selection. This clone has just one count. Source study methods: ImmunoSEQ output lacked quality scores and full-length reads, limiting matched filtering. Profiled with immunoSEQ multiplex PCR; TCRdb holds only in-frame clones, not every one. The DNA was the basis for D and trimming; V, J and clone size are from that table. The sample consists of a few million clones, approximately 95% of them appearing once. From germline, CDR1 is SGHAT and CDR2 FQDESV (reference sequence). The CDR3 loop spans 15 amino acids. V gave up 10 bases and J gave up 0 bases, with 19 bases separating them.

This sequence was found in a man younger than 35 in good health. Some clones in this sample may be carry-over from other donors' samples. The sequencing sample was made of naive CD4+ T cells from PBMCs. The subset here: CD45RA+ positively selected. The rearrangement links TRBV11-1 to TRBJ2-7; the D gene is possibly TRBD1 (5 bases). This CDR3 reads CATTSDKESSYEQYF. DNA for the CDR3: TGTGCCACCACTTCGGACAAGGAAAGCTCCTACGAGCAGTACTTC. Full variable domain (remainder filled in from reference TRBV11-1 and TRBJ2-7): EAEVAQSPRYKITEKSQAVAFWCDPISGHATLYWYRQILGQGPELLVQFQDESVVDDSQLPKDRFSAERLKGVDSTLKIQPAELGDSAMYLCATTSDKESSYEQYFGPGTRLTVT.